This T cell receptor (beta chain) was recorded in a study of response to subunit inactivated influenza vaccine. Trimming took 0 bases from V and 5 from J, leaving 11 bases between them. In germline, CDR1 is MNHEY, CDR2 SVGAGI. The CDR3 runs 15 residues. TCRdb analysed the RT-PCR reads with MiXCR anew, one entry per CDR3 protein. The table lists around 600,000 distinct CDR3 sequences, approximately 11% of them singletons. These data also formed part of another study, on T cells expressing NK-cell markers. That paper states: In generating TCR beta cDNA, 5'RACE template switching with UMIs was used. Six of the donors carried dominant NKG2C+ clonotypes that took up roughly 1.0-8% of their CD8+ T cells. Similarly, these clonotypes led the CD3+CD56-NKG2C+ fraction as well in several donors.

This TCR was sampled from a middle-aged man who received an inactivated influenza vaccine. The sequencing used PBMCs from blood, collected on the day of vaccination. The chain uses TRBV6-5 and TRBJ2-1, with D perhaps TRBD1 (6 bases). The CDR3 reads CASSYSRGHNNEQFF. The CDR3 DNA reads as TGTGCCAGCAGTTACTCCCGGGGACACAACAATGAGCAGTTCTTC.